The 2 T cell receptor beta chains listed next were all sequenced from one sample in a study of blood T cell repertoires in COVID-19. Repertoires were generated with immunoSEQ multiplex PCR, while TCRdb's copy carries only in-frame clones and drops some. The sample includes hundreds of thousands of clones, roughly 85% of them seen just once. The material sequenced was PBMCs or T cells enriched from blood (not recorded which). The receptor set was obtained from a woman aged 50 to 65 who had recovered from COVID-19.

The chain carries TRBV9 and TRBJ1-2, with 9 bases identical to TRBD1. The ends lost 4 bases at V and 8 bases at J; junction bases unmatched: 6. From germline, CDR1 is SGDLS and CDR2 YYNGEE. The CDR3 loop spans 13 amino acids. The CDR3, as DNA: TGTGCCAGCAGCCCGGACAGGGGAGGGGGCTACACCTTC. Amino acids: CASSPDRGGGYTF.

The chain has TRBV7-2 and TRBJ1-4; TRBD1 might be the D (6 bases). CDR3 length: 12 residues. V lost 11 bases, J lost 5 bases, and 12 bases lay in between. The germline gives CDR1 SGHTA, CDR2 FQGNSA. The CDR3 protein is CASQGYNEKLFF. The CDR3 DNA reads as TGTGCCTCACAGGGTTACAATGAAAAACTGTTTTTT.